This T cell receptor (beta chain) emerged from a study of cytomegalovirus exposure and HLA in healthy donors. At the level of the study: Findings of an earlier analysis included some 120 million unique TCR beta sequences from roughly 180 million T cells. As released early, the data held roughly 85 million unique TCRs from HLA-typed donors. Whole-study findings and limits: Evidence from a later analysis indicated that most CMV-associated TCR beta chains looked HLA-restricted.

The PCR ran on 60 Vbeta and 13 Jbeta primers. Sequencing used immunoSEQ multiplex PCR; TCRdb keeps in-frame clones, though not all of them. The table has more than 150,000 clones, 60% to 85% seen once; the top ten hold under 2%. About this clone itself: Its specificity is unknown.

CDR1 is LNHNV and CDR2 is YYDKDF in the germline V gene (reference sequence). The CDR3 is made up of 15 amino acids. V shed 0 bases and J 7 bases; nucleotides not matched to a gene: 9. Sequences were obtained from PBMCs. V usage is TRBV15 and J usage is TRBJ2-7; 7 nucleotides line up with TRBD1. This TCR was sampled from a girl between 10 and 17 years old in good health and CMV-seropositive. The CDR3 loop reads CATSRDTGALGEQYF. In nucleotides, the CDR3 is TGTGCCACCAGCAGAGACACAGGGGCCCTGGGGGAGCAGTACTTC. Complete variable domain (other parts from reference TRBV15 and TRBJ2-7): DAMVIQNPRYQVTQFGKPVTLSCSQTLNHNVMYWYQQKSSQAPKLLFHYYDKDFNNEADTPDNFQSRRPNTSFCFLDIRSPGLGDTAMYLCATSRDTGALGEQYFGPGTRLTVT.